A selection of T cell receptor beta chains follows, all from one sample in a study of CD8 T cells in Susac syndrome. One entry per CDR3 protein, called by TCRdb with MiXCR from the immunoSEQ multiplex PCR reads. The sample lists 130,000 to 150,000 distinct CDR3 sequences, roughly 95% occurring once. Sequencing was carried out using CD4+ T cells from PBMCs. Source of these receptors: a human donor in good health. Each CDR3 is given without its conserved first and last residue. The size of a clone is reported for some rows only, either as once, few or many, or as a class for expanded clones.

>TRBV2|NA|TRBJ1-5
ASSEGQGGSKPQH
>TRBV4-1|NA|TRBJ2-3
ASSPSGNTDTQY
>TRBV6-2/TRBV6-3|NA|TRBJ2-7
ASSYSNGVWTDEQY
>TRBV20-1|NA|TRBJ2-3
SARGGPRTDTQY
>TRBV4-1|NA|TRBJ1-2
ASSQALSGYGYT
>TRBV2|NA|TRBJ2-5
ASSDGGSETQY
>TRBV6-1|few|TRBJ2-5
ASTGTVASTQETQY
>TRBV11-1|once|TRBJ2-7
ASSPRPPGLGTSELYEQY
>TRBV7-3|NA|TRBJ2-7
ASSLSTGGPGYEQY
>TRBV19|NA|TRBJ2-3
ASTQGRADTQY
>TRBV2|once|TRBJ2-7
ASSGGTDRGYYEQY
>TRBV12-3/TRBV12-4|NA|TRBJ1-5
ASSLLGHQPQH
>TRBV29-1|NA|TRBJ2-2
SVDLGYTGELF
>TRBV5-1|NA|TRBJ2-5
ASSLDRVETQY
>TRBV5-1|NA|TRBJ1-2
ASRPQQGSHGYT
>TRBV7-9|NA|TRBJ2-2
ASSPRERTTLTGELF
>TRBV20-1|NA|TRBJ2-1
SATRTAYNEQF
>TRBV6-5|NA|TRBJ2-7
ASRQTQVYEQY
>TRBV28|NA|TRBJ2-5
ASSLPPGTRGTQY
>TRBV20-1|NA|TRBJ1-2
SALRAGNYGYT
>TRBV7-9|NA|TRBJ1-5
ASSFQGSQPQH
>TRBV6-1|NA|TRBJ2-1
ASSVVAGYNEQF
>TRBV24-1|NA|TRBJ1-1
ATSDLGTKAF
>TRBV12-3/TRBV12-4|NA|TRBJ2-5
ASSLVSGLETQY
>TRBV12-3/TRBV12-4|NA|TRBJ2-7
ASSPRPSGYYEQY
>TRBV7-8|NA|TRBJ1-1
ASSLVGKGTEAF
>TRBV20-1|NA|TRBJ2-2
SASFYSSSGRSGELF
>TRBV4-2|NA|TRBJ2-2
ASSQAGLSTGELF
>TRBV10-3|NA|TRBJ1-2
AISESQGNYGYT
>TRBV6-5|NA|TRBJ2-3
ATQGGSDTQY
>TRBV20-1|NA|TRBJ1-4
SALQGAGKLF
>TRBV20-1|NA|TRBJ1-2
SARDVYGYT
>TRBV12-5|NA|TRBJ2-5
ASGLDRVVVETQY
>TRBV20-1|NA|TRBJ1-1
SARVQASTEAF
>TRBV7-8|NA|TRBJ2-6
ASSQTVTGANVLT
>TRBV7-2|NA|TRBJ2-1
ASSSGGGPSNEQF
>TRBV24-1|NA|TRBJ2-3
ATSAPGLGTDTQY
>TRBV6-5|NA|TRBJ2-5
ASSYSNLDGQETQY
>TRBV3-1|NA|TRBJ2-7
ASSNRQGGYEQY
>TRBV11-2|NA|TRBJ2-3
ASSLVAAGADTQY
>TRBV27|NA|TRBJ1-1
ASIWGREAF
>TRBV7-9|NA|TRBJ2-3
ASSTGLAHTDTQY
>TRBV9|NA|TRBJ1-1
ASSGPYTEAF
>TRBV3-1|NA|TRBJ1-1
ASTPGYQGDTEAF
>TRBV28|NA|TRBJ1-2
AIIDQGAGYGYT
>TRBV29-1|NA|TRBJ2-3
SVRVAGAADTQY
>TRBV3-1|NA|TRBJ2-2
ASSSSSAGRELF
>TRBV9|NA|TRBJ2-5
ASSFRGLAGEETQY